The 11 T cell receptor beta chains presented below share a single source sample, sequenced in a study of cytomegalovirus exposure and HLA in healthy donors. PCR employed 60 Vbeta and 13 Jbeta primers. Method: immunoSEQ multiplex PCR; TCRdb's copy keeps in-frame clones and lacks some. This table lists 100,000 to 150,000 clones. The sequenced sample consisted of PBMCs. These receptor sequences come from a young man in good health and CMV-seronegative.

The genes are TRBV27 and TRBJ1-2; D is perhaps TRBD1 (5 bases). V gave up 3 bases and J gave up 3 bases, with 23 bases separating them. The germline V gene has CDR1 MNHEY and CDR2 SMNVEV (reference sequence). The CDR3 runs to 18 residues. CDR3 coding DNA: TGTGCCAGCAGTTTTTACGCTGACCCTGCGGACAACCACTATGGCTACACCTTC. It codes for CASSFYADPADNHYGYTF.

This chain joins TRBV5-6 and TRBJ2-7; 7 nucleotides match TRBD2. V trimming: 1 base; J trimming: 3 bases; junction bases outside the gene matches: 1. The CDR3 length is 13 residues. CDR1 and CDR2 (germline): SGHDT, YYEEEE. The CDR3, as DNA: TGTGCCAGCAGCTTGCCTAGCGGCTACGAGCAGTACTTC. Protein sequence: CASSLPSGYEQYF.

This chain uses TRBV6-6 with TRBJ2-5; D unresolved. The end of the DNA is better explained by TRBJ2-7, so the J call may be wrong. The CDR3 loop spans 13 amino acids. CDR1 and CDR2 (germline): MNHNY, SVGAGI (reference sequence). In nucleotides, the CDR3 is TGTGCCAGCAGTTTCGCACAGACCTACGAGCAGTACTTC. This sequence encodes CASSFAQTYEQYF.

The V gene is TRBV19, the J gene TRBJ2-3; 10 bases fit TRBD2. The CDR3 sequence is 16 residues long. Germline loops: CDR1 LNHDA, CDR2 SQIVND (reference sequence). Germline trimming cut 5 bases from V and 3 bases from J; bases unmatched to any gene: 8. The CDR3 region is CASSSWTSGNTDTQYF. DNA of the CDR3: TGTGCCAGTAGTTCCTGGACTAGCGGTAATACAGATACGCAGTATTTT.

The chain employs TRBV28 and TRBJ2-3; no clear D gene. Trimming stripped 5 bases from V and 2 bases from J, with 14 bases between. Germline values: CDR1 MDHEN, CDR2 SYDVKM. This CDR3 is 15 amino acids long. The CDR3 DNA sequence: TGTGCCAGCAGTCGGGTTGGCGGTTTCACAGATACGCAGTATTTT. Amino acid sequence: CASSRVGGFTDTQYF.

The chain carries TRBV30 and TRBJ1-1; tentatively, D is TRBD1 (5 bases). Germline CDR1 GTSNPN, CDR2 SVGIG (reference sequence). The CDR3 runs 15 residues. V was cut by 1 base and J by 1 base, with 13 bases left in between. The DNA for the CDR3 is TGTGCCTGGAGTGCTCTCAGGGTGGGGAACACTGAAGCTTTCTTT. The encoded protein is CAWSALRVGNTEAFF.

This chain connects TRBV6-6 to TRBJ1-2; possible D gene TRBD1, 5 bases. Germline CDR1 is MNHNY and CDR2 is SVGAGI (reference sequence). This CDR3 has 16 amino acids. With 0 bases removed from V and 0 bases from J, the gap between germline ends came to 11 bases. CDR3 sequence (DNA): TGTGCCAGCAGTTACTCGTACAGGACCACTAACTATGGCTACACCTTC. Amino acids: CASSYSYRTTNYGYTF.

The chain is built from TRBV6-5 and TRBJ1-5, with TRBD1 identical over 7 bases. Germline V gene data show CDR1 as MNHEY and CDR2 as SVGAGI. J lost 3 bases, V lost 0 bases, and 2 bases had no gene match. This CDR3 contains 15 residues. The CDR3 DNA reads as TGTGCCAGCAGTTACTCTGACAGGGACAATCAGCCCCAGCATTTT. Translation: CASSYSDRDNQPQHF.

The chain combines TRBV21-1 with TRBJ1-1. TRBV21-1 is an annotated pseudogene. The CDR3 loop spans 13 amino acids. The DNA for the CDR3 is TGTGCCAGCAGCAGCGTCCTAGCCACTGAAGCTTTCTTT. It yields the protein CASSSVLATEAFF.

V is TRBV2 and J is TRBJ2-5; D not certain. The CDR3 extends over 12 amino acids. V was trimmed by 1 base and J by 5 bases, leaving 5 bases between them. Looked up from germline, CDR1 is SNHLY and CDR2 is FYNNEI. The chain's CDR3 is CASSEVEETQYF. The CDR3 nucleotides read TGTGCCAGCAGTGAAGTTGAGGAGACCCAGTACTTC.

The chain uses TRBV28 and TRBJ1-2, with TRBD1 matching 7 bases. Germline V gene data show CDR1 as MDHEN and CDR2 as SYDVKM. V gave up 6 bases and J gave up 0 bases; unmatched junction bases: 13. CDR3 length: 17 residues. CDR3: CASSQGGASLANYGYTF. CDR3 in DNA: TGTGCCAGCAGCCAAGGGGGCGCCTCACTAGCTAACTATGGCTACACCTTC.